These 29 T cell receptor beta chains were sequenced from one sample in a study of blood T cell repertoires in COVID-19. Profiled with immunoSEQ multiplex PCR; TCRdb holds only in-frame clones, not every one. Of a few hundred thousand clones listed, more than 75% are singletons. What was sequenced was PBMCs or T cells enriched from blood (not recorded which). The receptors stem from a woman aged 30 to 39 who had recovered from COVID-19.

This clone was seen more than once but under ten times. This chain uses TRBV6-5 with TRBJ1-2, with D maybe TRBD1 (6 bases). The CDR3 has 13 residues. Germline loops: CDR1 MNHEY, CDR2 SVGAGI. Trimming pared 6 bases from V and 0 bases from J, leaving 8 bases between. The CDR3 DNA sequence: TGTGCCAGCAGGCAGGGGACTAACTATGGCTACACCTTC. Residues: CASRQGTNYGYTF.

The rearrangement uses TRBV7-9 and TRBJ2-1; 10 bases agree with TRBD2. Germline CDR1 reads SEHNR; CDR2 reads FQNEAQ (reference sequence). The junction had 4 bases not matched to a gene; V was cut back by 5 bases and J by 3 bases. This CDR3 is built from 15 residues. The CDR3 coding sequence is TGTGCCAGCAGCCGGACTAGCGGCCACTACAATGAGCAGTTCTTC. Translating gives CASSRTSGHYNEQFF.

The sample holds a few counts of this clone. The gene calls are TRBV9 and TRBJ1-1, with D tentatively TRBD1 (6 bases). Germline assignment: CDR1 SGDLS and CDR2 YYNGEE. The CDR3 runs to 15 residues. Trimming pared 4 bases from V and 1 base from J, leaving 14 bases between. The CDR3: CASSLGPQGNTEAFF. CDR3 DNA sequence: TGTGCCAGCAGCTTGGGTCCACAGGGGAACACTGAAGCTTTCTTT.

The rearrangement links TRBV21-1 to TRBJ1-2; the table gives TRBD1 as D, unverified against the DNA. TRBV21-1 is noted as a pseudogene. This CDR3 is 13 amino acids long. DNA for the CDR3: TGTGCCAGCCACCGACAGGGCCGCTATGGCTACACCTTC. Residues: CASHRQGRYGYTF.

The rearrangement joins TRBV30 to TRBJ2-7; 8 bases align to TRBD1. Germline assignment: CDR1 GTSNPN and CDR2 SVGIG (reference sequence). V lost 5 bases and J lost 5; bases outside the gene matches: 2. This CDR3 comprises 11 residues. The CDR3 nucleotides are TGTGCCTGGGGACAGGGCCACGAGCAGTACTTC. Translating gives CAWGQGHEQYF.

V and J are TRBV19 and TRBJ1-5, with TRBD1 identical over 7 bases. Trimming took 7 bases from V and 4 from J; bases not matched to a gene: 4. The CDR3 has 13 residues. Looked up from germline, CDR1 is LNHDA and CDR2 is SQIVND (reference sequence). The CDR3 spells CASNPGQNQPQHF. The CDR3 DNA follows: TGTGCCAGTAACCCGGGACAGAATCAGCCCCAGCATTTT.

The CDR3 DNA is TGCGCCAGCAGCCCGCGGTTGACGGCTAACTATGGCTACACCTTC. Its protein product is CASSPRLTANYGYTF. The rearrangement links TRBV5-1 to TRBJ1-2; D not resolved. Trimming cost V 4 bases and J 0 bases, with 13 bases left between them. From germline, CDR1 is SGHRS and CDR2 YFSETQ. There are 15 residues in the CDR3.

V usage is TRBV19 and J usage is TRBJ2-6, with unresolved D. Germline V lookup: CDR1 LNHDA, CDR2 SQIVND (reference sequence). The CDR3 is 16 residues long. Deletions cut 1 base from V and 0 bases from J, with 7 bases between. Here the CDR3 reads CASSIVPGSGANVLTF. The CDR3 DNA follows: TGTGCCAGTAGTATAGTCCCGGGCTCTGGGGCCAACGTCCTGACTTTC.

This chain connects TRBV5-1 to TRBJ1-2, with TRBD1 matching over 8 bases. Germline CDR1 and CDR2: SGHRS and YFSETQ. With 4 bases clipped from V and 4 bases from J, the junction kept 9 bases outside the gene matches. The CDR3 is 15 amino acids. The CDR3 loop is CASSPSAGGGYGYTF. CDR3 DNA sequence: TGCGCCAGCAGCCCCTCGGCAGGGGGCGGCTATGGCTACACCTTC.

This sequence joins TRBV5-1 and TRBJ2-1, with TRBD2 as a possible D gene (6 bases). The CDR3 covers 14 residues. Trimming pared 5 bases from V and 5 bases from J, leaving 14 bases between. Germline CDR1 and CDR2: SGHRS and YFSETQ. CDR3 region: CASRMAGRDNEQFF. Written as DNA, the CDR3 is TGCGCCAGCAGGATGGCGGGAAGGGACAATGAGCAGTTCTTC.

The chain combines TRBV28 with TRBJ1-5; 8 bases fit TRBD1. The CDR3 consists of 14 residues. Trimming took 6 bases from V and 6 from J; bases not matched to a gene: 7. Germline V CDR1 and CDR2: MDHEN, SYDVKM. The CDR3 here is CASSPGQGSQPQHF. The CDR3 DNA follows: TGTGCCAGCAGCCCTGGACAGGGAAGTCAGCCCCAGCATTTT.

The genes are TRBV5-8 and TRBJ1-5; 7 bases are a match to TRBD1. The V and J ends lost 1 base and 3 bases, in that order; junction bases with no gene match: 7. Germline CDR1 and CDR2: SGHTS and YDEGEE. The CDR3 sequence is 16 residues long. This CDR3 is CASSLLGGLDNQPQHF. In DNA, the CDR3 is TGTGCCAGCAGCTTGCTAGGGGGCTTGGACAATCAGCCCCAGCATTTT.

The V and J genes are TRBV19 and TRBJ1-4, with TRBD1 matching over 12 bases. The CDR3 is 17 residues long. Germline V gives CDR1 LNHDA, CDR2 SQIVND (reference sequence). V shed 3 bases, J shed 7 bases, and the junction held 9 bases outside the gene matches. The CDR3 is CASSMGQGATTGEKLFF. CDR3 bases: TGTGCCAGTAGTATGGGACAGGGGGCAACCACGGGTGAAAAACTGTTTTTT.

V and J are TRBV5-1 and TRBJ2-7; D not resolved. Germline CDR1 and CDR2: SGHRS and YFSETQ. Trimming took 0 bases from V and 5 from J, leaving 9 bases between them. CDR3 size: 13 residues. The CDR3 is CASSLATFDEQYF. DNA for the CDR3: TGCGCCAGCAGCTTGGCCACTTTCGACGAGCAGTACTTC.

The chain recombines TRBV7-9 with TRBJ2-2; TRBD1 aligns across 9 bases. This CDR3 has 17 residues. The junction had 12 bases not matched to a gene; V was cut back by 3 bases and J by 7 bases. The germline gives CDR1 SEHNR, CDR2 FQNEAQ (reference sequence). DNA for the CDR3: TGTGCCAGCAGCTTGGCCTCCGGGACAGGGCTGGACGGGGAGCTGTTTTTT. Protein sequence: CASSLASGTGLDGELFF.

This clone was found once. As DNA, the CDR3 is TGCAGCGTCCCGGGGTGGACGGTGAACACTGAAGCTTTCTTT. The encoded protein is CSVPGWTVNTEAFF. V and J are TRBV29-1 and TRBJ1-1; D is ambiguous. Germline CDR1 is SQVTM and CDR2 is ANQGSEA. V lost 6 bases to trimming and J lost 0 bases, with 14 bases between them. The CDR3 runs 14 residues.

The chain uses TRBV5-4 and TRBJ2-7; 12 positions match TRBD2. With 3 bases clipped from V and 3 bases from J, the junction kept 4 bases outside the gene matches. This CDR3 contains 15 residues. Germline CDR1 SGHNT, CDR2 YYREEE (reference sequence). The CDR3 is CASSSLAGGRYEQYF. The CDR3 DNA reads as TGTGCCAGCAGCTCGCTAGCGGGGGGGCGCTACGAGCAGTACTTC. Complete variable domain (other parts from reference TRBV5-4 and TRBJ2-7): ETGVTQSPTHLIKTRGQQVTLRCSSQSGHNTVSWYQQALGQGPQFIFQYYREEENGRGNFPPRFSGLQFPNYSSELNVNALELDDSALYLCASSSLAGGRYEQYFGPGTRLTVT.

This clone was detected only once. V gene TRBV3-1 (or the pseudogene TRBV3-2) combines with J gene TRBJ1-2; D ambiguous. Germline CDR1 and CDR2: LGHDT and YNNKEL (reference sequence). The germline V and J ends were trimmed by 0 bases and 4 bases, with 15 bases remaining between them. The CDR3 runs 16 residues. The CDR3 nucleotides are TGTGCCAGCAGCCAAGAGGGAGGGCTTTGGTCCTATGGCTACACCTTC. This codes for CASSQEGGLWSYGYTF.

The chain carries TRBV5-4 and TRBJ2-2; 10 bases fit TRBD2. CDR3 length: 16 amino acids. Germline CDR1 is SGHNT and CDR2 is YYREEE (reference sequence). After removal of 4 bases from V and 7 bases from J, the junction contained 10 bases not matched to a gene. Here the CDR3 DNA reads TGTGCCAGCAGCAACAGCGGGAGGGCCGGGGTCGGGGAGCTGTTTTTT. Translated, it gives CASSNSGRAGVGELFF.

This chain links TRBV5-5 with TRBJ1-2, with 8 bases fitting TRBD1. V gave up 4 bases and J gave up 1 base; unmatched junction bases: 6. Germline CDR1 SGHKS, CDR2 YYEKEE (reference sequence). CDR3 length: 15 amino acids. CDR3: CASSHGTGINYGYTF. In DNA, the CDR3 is TGTGCCAGCAGCCACGGGACAGGAATTAACTATGGCTACACCTTC.

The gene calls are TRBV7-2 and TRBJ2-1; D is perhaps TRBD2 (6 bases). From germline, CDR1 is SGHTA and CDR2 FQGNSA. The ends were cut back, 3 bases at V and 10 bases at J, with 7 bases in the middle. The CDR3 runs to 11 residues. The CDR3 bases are TGTGCCAGCAGCTTGAGCGGGGAGCAGTTCTTC. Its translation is CASSLSGEQFF.

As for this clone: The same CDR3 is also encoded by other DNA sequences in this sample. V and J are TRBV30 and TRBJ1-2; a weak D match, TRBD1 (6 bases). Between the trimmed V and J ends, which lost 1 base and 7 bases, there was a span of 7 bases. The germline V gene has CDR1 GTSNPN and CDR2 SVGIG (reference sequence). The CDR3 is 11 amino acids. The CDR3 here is CAWSGGGGYTF. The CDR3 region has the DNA TGTGCCTGGAGTGGAGGGGGTGGCTACACCTTC. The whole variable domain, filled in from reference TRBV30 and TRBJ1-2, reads SQTIHQWPATLVQPVGSPLSLECTVEGTSNPNLYWYRQAAGRGLQLLFYSVGIGQISSEVPQNLSASRPQDRQFILSSKKLLLSDSGFYLCAWSGGGGYTFGSGTRLTVV.

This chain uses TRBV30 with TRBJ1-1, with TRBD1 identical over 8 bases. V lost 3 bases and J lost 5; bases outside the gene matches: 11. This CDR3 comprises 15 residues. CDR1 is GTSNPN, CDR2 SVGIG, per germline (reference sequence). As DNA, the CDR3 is TGTGCCTGGAGGGGAAGGACAGGGCCAGGGACTGAAGCTTTCTTT. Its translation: CAWRGRTGPGTEAFF. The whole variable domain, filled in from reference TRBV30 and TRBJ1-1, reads SQTIHQWPATLVQPVGSPLSLECTVEGTSNPNLYWYRQAAGRGLQLLFYSVGIGQISSEVPQNLSASRPQDRQFILSSKKLLLSDSGFYLCAWRGRTGPGTEAFFGQGTRLTVV.

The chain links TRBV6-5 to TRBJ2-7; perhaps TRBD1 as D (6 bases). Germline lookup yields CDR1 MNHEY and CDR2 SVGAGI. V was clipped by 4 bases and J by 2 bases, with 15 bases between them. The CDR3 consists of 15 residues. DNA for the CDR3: TGTGCCAGCAGTTCAGAACAGGGTAACACCTACGAGCAGTACTTC. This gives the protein CASSSEQGNTYEQYF.

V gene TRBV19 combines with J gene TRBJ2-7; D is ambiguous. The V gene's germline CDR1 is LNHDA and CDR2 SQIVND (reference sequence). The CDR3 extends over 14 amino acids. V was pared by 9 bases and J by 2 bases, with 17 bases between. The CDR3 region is CASSPGSVPYEQYF. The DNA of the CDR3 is TGTGCCAGCTCCCCCGGGTCTGTTCCCTACGAGCAGTACTTC.

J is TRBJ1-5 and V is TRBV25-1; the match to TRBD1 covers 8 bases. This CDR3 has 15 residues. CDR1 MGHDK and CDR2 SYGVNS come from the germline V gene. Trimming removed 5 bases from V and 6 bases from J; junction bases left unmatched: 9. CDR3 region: CASSPTGQGLQPQHF. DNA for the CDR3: TGTGCCAGCAGTCCAACCGGACAGGGCCTTCAGCCCCAGCATTTT.

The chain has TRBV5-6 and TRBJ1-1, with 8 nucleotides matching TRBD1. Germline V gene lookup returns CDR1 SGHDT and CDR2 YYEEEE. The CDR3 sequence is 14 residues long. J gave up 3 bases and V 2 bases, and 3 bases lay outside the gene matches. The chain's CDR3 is CASSFGQGYTEAFF. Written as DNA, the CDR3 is TGTGCCAGCAGCTTTGGACAGGGCTACACTGAAGCTTTCTTT. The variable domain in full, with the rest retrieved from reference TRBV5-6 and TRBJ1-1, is DAGVTQSPTHLIKTRGQQVTLRCSPKSGHDTVSWYQQALGQGPQFIFQYYEEEERQRGNFPDRFSGHQFPNYSSELNVNALLLGDSALYLCASSFGQGYTEAFFGQGTRLTVV.

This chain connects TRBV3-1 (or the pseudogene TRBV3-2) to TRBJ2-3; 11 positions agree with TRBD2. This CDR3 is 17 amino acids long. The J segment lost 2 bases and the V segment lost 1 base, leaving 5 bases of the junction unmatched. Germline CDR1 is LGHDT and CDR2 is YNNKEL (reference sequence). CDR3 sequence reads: CASSQVLAGGPTDTQYF. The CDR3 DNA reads TGTGCCAGCAGCCAAGTTCTAGCGGGGGGACCCACAGATACGCAGTATTTT.

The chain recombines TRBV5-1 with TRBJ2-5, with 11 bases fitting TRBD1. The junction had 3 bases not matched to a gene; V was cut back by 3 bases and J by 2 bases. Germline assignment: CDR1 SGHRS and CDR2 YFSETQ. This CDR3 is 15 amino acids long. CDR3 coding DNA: TGCGCCAGCAGCTCAGGACAGGGGGCTCAAGAGACCCAGTACTTC. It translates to CASSSGQGAQETQYF.